This T cell receptor beta chain is drawn from a study of blood T cell repertoires in COVID-19. Germline loops: CDR1 MNHEY, CDR2 SMNVEV (reference sequence). V was pared by 1 base and J by 0 bases, with 13 bases between. The CDR3 extends over 17 amino acids. Assay used: immunoSEQ multiplex PCR; TCRdb lists only in-frame clones, some missing. This sample has under 60,000 clones, with around four fifths found just once. V usage is TRBV27 and J usage is TRBJ1-5; possibly TRBD1 for D (6 bases). The clonotype originates from a human donor in a cohort sampled during active COVID-19. Sequences were obtained from peripheral blood. As DNA, the CDR3 is TGTGCCAGCAGTTTATTAGGGACACCGTATAGCAATCAGCCCCAGCATTTT. Encoded protein: CASSLLGTPYSNQPQHF.